This paragraph covers one T cell receptor (beta chain) sequence. Its antigen is undetermined. The table came from immunoSEQ multiplex PCR; TCRdb's copy has only in-frame clones and leaves some out. The data show 5,500 to 7,500 clones, 88% seen once. Surgical specimens yielded lamina propria lymphocytes, which were density-gradient separated and then sorted. Patients were adults with ileal or ileocolonic Crohn's disease needing resection. These data belong to a study of T cell repertoires in ileal Crohn's disease. In the study overall: Thiopurines (around ten) or anti-TNF agents (roughly 18) were given postoperatively to about half. General study findings and limits: Clonal expansions were more frequent in active smokers than non-smokers at surgery. Endoscopic recurrence occurred in every patient whose clonality exceeded 26.8%.

Input material: CD4+ T cells from ileum. The TCR was taken from an adult with Crohn's disease. Some clones in this sample may be carry-over from other donors' samples.

The CDR3 DNA is TGCAGCGTTGACCTAGAAGCGCTCGCGGATACGCAGTATTTT. As protein: CSVDLEALADTQYF. The V and J genes are TRBV29-1 and TRBJ2-3; the D is unclear. CDR1 SQVTM and CDR2 ANQGSEA come from the germline V gene. The ends were cut back, 3 bases at V and 6 bases at J, with 16 bases in the middle. CDR3 length equals 14 residues.